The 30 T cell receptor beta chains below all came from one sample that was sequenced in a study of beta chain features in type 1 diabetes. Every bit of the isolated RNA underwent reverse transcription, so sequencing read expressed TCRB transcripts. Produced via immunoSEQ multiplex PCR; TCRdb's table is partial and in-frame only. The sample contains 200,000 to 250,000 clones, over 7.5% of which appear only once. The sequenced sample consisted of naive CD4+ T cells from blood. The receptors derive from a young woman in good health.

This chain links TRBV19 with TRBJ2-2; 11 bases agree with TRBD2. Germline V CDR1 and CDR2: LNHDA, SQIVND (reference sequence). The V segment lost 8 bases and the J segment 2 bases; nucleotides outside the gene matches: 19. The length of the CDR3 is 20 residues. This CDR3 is CASSPRGSSGGYLNTGELFF. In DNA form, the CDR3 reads TGTGCCAGTTCTCCACGTGGGTCTAGCGGGGGGTATTTAAACACCGGGGAGCTGTTTTTT.

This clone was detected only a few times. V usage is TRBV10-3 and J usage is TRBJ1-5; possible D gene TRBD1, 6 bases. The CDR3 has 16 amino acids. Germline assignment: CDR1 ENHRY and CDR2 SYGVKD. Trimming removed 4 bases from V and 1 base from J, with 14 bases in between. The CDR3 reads CAISGAGVGSNQPQHF. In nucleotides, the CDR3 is TGTGCCATCAGTGGTGCAGGGGTTGGGAGCAATCAGCCCCAGCATTTT.

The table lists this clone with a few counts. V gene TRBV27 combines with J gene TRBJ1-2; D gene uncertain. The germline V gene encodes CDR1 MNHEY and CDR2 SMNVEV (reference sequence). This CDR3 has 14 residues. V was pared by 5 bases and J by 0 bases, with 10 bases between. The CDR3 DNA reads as TGTGCCAGCAGTCCTGTAGTAGCTAACTATGGCTACACCTTC. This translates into CASSPVVANYGYTF.

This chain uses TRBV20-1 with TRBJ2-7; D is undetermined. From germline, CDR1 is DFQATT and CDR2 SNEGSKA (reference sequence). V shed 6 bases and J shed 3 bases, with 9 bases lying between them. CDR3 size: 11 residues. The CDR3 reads CSAVDNYEQYF. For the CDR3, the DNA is TGCAGTGCCGTCGACAACTACGAGCAGTACTTC.

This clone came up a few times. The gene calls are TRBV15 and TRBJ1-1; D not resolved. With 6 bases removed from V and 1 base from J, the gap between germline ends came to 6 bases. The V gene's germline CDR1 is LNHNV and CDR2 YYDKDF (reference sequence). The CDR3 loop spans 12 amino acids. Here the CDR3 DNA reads TGTGCCACCAGGGGCAGGAACACTGAAGCTTTCTTT. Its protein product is CATRGRNTEAFF. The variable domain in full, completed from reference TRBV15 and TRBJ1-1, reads DAMVIQNPRYQVTQFGKPVTLSCSQTLNHNVMYWYQQKSSQAPKLLFHYYDKDFNNEADTPDNFQSRRPNTSFCFLDIRSPGLGDTAMYLCATRGRNTEAFFGQGTRLTVV.

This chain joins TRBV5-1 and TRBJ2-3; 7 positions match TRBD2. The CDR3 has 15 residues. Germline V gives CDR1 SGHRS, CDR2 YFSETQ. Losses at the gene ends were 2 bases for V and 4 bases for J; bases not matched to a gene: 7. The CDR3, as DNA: TGCGCCAGCAGCTTTGGAGCGGGGTTCGCAGATACGCAGTATTTT. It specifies CASSFGAGFADTQYF.

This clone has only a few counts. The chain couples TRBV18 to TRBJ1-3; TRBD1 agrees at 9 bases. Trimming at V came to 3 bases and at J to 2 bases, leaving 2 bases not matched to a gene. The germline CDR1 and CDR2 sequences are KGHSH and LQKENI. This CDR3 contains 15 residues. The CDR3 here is CASSPGQGPGNTIYF. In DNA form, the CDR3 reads TGTGCCAGCTCACCGGGACAGGGCCCTGGAAACACCATATATTTT. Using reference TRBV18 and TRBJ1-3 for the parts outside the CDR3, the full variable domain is NAGVMQNPRHLVRRRGQEARLRCSPMKGHSHVYWYRQLPEEGLKFMVYLQKENIIDESGMPKERFSAEFPKEGPSILRIQQVVRGDSAAYFCASSPGQGPGNTIYFGEGSWLTVV.

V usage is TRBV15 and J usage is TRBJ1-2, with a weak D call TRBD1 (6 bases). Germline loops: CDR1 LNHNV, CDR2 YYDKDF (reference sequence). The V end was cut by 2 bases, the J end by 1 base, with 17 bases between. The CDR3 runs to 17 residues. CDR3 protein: CATSRLTGTHVNYGYTF. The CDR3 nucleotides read TGTGCCACCAGCAGACTTACCGGGACACATGTTAACTATGGCTACACCTTC.

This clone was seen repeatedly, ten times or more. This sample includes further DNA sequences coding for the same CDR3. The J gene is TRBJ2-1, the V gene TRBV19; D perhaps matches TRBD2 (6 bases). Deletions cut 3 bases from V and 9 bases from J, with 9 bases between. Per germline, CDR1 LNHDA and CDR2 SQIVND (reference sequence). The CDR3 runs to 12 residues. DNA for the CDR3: TGTGCCAGTAGTATGCTCGGGGGTGAGCAGTTCTTC. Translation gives CASSMLGGEQFF.

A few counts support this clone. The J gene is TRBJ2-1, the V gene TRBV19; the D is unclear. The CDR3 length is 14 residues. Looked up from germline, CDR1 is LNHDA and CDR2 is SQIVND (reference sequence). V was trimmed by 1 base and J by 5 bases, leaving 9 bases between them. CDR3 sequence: CASSIVSADNEQFF. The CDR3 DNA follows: TGTGCCAGTAGTATAGTCTCGGCGGACAATGAGCAGTTCTTC.

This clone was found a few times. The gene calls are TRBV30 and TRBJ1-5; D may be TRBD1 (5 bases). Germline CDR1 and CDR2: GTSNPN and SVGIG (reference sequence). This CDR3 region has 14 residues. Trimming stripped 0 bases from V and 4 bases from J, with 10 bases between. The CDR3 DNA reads TGTGCCTGGAGTGTAAATTCAGGGAATCAGCCCCAGCATTTT. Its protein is CAWSVNSGNQPQHF.

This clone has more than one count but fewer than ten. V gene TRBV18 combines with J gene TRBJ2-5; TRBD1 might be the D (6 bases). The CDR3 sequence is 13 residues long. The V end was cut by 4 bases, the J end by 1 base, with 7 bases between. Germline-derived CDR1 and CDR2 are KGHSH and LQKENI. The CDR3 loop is CASSLGGQETQYF. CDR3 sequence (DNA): TGTGCCAGCTCACTAGGGGGCCAAGAGACCCAGTACTTC.

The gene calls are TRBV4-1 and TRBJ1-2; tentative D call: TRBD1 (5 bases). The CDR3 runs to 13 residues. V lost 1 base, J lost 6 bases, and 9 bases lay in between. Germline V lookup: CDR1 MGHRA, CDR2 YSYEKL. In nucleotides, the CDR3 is TGCGCCAGCAGCCAAGTGGGGGGTAATGGCTACACCTTC. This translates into CASSQVGGNGYTF.

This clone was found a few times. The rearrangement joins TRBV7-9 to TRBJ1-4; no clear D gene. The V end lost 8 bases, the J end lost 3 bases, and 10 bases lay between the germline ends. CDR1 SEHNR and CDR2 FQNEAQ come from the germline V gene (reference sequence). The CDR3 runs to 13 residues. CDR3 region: CASAPRANEKLFF. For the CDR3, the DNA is TGTGCCAGCGCACCGAGGGCTAATGAAAAACTGTTTTTT.

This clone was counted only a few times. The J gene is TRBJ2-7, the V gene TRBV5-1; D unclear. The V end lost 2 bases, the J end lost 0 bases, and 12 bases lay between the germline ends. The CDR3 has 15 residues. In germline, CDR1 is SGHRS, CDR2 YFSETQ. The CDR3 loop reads CASSLGGPSSYEQYF. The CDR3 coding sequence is TGCGCCAGCAGCTTAGGCGGCCCAAGCTCCTACGAGCAGTACTTC. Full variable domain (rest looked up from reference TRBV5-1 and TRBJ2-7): KAGVTQTPRYLIKTRGQQVTLSCSPISGHRSVSWYQQTPGQGLQFLFEYFSETQRNKGNFPGRFSGRQFSNSRSEMNVSTLELGDSALYLCASSLGGPSSYEQYFGPGTRLTVT.

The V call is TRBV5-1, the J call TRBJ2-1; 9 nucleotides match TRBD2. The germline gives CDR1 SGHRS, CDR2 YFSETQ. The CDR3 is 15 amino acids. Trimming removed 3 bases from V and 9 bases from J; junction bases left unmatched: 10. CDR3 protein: CASSSLAGVLGEQFF. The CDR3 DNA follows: TGCGCCAGCAGCTCCTTAGCGGGAGTCTTGGGTGAGCAGTTCTTC.

CDR3 coding DNA: TGTGCCAGCAGTTACTCGACAGGGGCGATCTACGAGCAGTACTTC. Amino acid sequence: CASSYSTGAIYEQYF. The chain recombines TRBV6-5 with TRBJ2-7, with 8 nucleotides matching TRBD1. Germline lookup yields CDR1 MNHEY and CDR2 SVGAGI. V lost 0 bases to trimming and J lost 3 bases; unmatched junction nucleotides: 4. The CDR3 runs to 15 residues.

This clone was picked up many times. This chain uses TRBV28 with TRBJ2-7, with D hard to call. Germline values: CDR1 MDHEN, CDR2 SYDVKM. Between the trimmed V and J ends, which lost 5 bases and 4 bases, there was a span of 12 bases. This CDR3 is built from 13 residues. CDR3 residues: CASSPTTKYEQYF. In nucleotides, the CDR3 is TGTGCCAGCAGTCCCACAACTAAATACGAGCAGTACTTC. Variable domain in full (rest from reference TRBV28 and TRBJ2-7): DVKVTQSSRYLVKRTGEKVFLECVQDMDHENMFWYRQDPGLGLRLIYFSYDVKMKEKGDIPEGYSVSREKKERFSLILESASTNQTSMYLCASSPTTKYEQYFGPGTRLTVT.

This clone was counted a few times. The CDR3 region is CASSVAMSTEAFF. The CDR3 nucleotides read TGTGCCAGCAGCGTAGCTATGAGCACTGAAGCTTTCTTT. J is TRBJ1-1 and V is TRBV9; no firm D call. The V gene's germline CDR1 is SGDLS and CDR2 YYNGEE. This CDR3 contains 13 residues. Trimming left V 0 bases short and J 4 bases short, with 7 bases between.

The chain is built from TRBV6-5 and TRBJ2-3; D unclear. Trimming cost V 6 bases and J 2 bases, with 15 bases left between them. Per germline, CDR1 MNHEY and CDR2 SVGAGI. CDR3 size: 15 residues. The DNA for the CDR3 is TGTGCCAGCAGACTCAAGCCTGCATACACAGATACGCAGTATTTT. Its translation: CASRLKPAYTDTQYF.

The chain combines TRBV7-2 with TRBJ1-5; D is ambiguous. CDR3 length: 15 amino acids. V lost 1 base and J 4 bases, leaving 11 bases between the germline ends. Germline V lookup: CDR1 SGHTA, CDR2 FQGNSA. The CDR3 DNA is TGTGCCAGCAGCTTAGGGGGAGGGTTGAATCAGCCCCAGCATTTT. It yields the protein CASSLGGGLNQPQHF.

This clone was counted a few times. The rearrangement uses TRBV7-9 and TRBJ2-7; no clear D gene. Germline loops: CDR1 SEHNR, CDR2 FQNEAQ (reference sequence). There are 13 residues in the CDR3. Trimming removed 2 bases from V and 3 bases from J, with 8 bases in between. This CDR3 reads CASSLSGLYEQYF. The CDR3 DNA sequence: TGTGCCAGCAGCTTATCGGGTCTCTACGAGCAGTACTTC.

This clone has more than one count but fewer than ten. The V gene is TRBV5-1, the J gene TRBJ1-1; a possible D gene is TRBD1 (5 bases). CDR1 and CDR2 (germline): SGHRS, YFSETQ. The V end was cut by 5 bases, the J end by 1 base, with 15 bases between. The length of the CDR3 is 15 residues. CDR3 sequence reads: CASRPMAQGNTEAFF. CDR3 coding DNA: TGCGCCAGCAGGCCCATGGCCCAGGGGAACACTGAAGCTTTCTTT.

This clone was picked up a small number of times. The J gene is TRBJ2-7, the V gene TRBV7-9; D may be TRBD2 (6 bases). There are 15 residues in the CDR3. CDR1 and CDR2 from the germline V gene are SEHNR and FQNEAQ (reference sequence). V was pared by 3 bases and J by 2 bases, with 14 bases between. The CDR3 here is CASSFGWTGAYEQYF. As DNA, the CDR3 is TGTGCCAGCAGCTTTGGTTGGACGGGAGCCTACGAGCAGTACTTC.

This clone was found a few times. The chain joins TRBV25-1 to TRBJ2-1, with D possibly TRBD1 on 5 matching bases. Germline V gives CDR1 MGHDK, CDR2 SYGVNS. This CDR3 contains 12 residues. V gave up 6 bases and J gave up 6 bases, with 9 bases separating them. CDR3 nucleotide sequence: TGTGCCAGCAGCCAAAGGGGCAATGAGCAGTTCTTC. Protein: CASSQRGNEQFF.

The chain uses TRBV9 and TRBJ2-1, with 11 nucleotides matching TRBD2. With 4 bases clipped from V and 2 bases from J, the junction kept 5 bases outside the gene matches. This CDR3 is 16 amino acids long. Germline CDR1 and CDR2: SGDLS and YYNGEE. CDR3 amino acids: CASSSLAGGAYNEQFF. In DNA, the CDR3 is TGTGCCAGCAGCTCGTTAGCGGGAGGGGCCTACAATGAGCAGTTCTTC.

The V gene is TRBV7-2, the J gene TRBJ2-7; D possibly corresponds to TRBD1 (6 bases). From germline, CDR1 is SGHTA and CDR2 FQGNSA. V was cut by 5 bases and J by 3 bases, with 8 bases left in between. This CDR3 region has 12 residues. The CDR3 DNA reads TGTGCCAGCAGCCAGACAGGCTACGAGCAGTACTTC. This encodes CASSQTGYEQYF.

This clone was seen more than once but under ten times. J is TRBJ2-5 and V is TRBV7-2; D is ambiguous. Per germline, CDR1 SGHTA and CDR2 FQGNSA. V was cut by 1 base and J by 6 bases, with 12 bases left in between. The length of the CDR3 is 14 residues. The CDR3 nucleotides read TGTGCCAGCAGCTTAGATCAGGCTATTAAGACCCAGTACTTC. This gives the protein CASSLDQAIKTQYF.

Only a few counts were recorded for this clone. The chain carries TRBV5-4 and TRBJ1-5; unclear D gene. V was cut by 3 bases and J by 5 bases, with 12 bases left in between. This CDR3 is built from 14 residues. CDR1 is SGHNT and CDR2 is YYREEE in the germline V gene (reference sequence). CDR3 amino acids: CASSSSPSDQPQHF. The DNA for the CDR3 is TGTGCCAGCAGCTCCTCCCCGTCAGATCAGCCCCAGCATTTT.

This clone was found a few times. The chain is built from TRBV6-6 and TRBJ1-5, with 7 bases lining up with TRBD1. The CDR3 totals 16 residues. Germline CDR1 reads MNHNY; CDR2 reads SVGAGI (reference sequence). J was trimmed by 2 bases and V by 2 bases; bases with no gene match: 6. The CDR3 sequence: CASSYPDRRGNQPQHF. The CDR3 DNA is TGTGCCAGCAGTTACCCGGACAGGAGAGGCAATCAGCCCCAGCATTTT.